This record covers a single T cell receptor beta chain. The data are from a study of blood T cell repertoires in COVID-19. Study in general: Acute-phase and convalescent COVID-19 samples originated in the United States, Italy and Spain.

How the authors handled the data: How many nucleated cells were present was estimated from reference gene primer amplification. Only in-frame clones appear in the TCRdb table, and some are missing; sequencing was by immunoSEQ multiplex PCR. That table supplies the V and J calls and clone size; D and trimming were determined from the DNA. The table shows 45,000 or so clones, with under 90% occurring only once. The germline V gene has CDR1 SGHNT and CDR2 YENEEA. The CDR3 consists of 14 residues. V shed 3 bases, J shed 3 bases, and the junction held 2 bases outside the gene matches. What was sequenced was peripheral blood. The sequence came from a woman aged 65 to 85 with acute or convalescent COVID-19. The rearrangement uses TRBV11-3 and TRBJ2-3; TRBD1 matches at 8 bases. CDR3: CASSLDRATDTQYF. The CDR3 bases are TGTGCCAGCAGCTTGGACAGGGCGACAGATACGCAGTATTTT.